Detailed here is one TCR beta chain. The antigen is unknown. Sequenced by immunoSEQ multiplex PCR; TCRdb stores in-frame clones only, minus some. The sample shows 15,000 to 20,000 clones, approximately 91% of them seen only once. These data are taken from a study of T cell clonotyping in hematopoietic cell transplantation. Findings and caveats of the study: At the given depth, recipient repertoires were over 97% de novo clonotypes. Pathologically expanded recipient clonotypes increased progressively from day 30 to day 180 as diversity fell. Without cell sorting, CD4 versus CD8 contributions remain unresolved. Higher Inverse Simpson Index values in graft donor and pretransplant recipient predicted broader posttransplant TCR diversity.

The TCR originated in a man aged 35 to 55 in good health. Some clones in this sample may be carry-over from other donors' samples. Sequencing was done on a sample of peripheral blood mononuclear cells.

This CDR3 reads CASTGVGGLSYEQYF. CDR3 nucleotide sequence: TGTGCCAGCACCGGCGTAGGCGGGTTGAGCTACGAGCAGTACTTC. This chain uses TRBV28 with TRBJ2-7, with D possibly matching TRBD2 (5 bases). V lost 7 bases and J lost 3, with 19 bases in between. Germline lookup yields CDR1 MDHEN and CDR2 SYDVKM. The CDR3 spans 15 residues.